The entry that follows covers one TCR beta chain sequence. A read error is possible here, since a much larger clone lies one base away. A single record per CDR3 protein comes from TCRdb applying MiXCR to the 5' RACE reads. The table records 350,000 to 500,000 distinct CDR3 sequences, around 22% of them present only once. This sample is drawn from a study of T-cell memory formation after mild COVID-19. The CDR3 contains 13 residues. The sample comprised PBMCs or a T cell subset sorted from them (not recorded which). V is TRBV12-3 or TRBV12-4 and J is TRBJ2-2; D remains ambiguous. This sequence originates from an adult woman who had mild COVID-19 (a few samples of this study predate the infection). Cell type and time point are not known. The CDR3 region has the DNA TGTACCAGCAGTTTTTCGAACACCGGGGAGCTGTTTTTT. Its protein is CTSSFSNTGELFF.